What follows describes a single T cell receptor (beta chain). This sample was taken from a study of human T cells and chemical hapten exposure. TCRdb passed the RACE reads through MiXCR, listing each CDR3 protein once. The sample has about 110,000 distinct CDR3 sequences, 9.2% seen once. Time point described: patch test 2, 6 weeks after DPC sensitization. Indicated treatment: therapeutic diphenylcyclopropenone sensitization with weekly scalp DPC. The V gene lost 3 bases and the J gene lost 4 bases, with 8 bases spanning the gap. This CDR3 spans 13 amino acids. In germline, CDR1 is SGHVS, CDR2 FQNEAQ. This chain connects TRBV7-8 to TRBJ2-3; D gene uncertain. The sequenced sample was whole blood, obtained in connection with sensitization to the hapten diphenylcyclopropenone (DPC). The clonotype comes from a woman aged 40-49 years with alopecia areata. Some clones in this sample may be carry-over from other donors' samples. CDR3 nucleotides: TGTGCCAGCAGCTTCCTCGAAGCAGATACGCAGTATTTT. It specifies CASSFLEADTQYF. Full variable domain (remainder filled in from reference TRBV7-8 and TRBJ2-3): GAGVSQSPRYKVAKRGQDVALRCDPISGHVSLFWYQQALGQGPEFLTYFQNEAQLDKSGLPSDRFFAERPEGSVSTLKIQRTQQEDSAVYLCASSFLEADTQYFGPGTRLTVL.